A few counts support the clone carrying this TCR beta chain. Its antigen is currently unknown. This specimen comes from a study of early T cells in non-severe SARS-CoV-2 infection. Study as a whole: Sequencing of unsorted whole blood was done on bulk RNA, leaving chains unpaired. Overall study results and limits: There was a bias toward anti-spike CD8 responses in VDJdb matching, which missed private and CD4 specificities.

The V and J ends lost 3 bases and 1 base respectively, with 13 bases between them. The CDR3 length is 15 residues. CDR1 is SGHRS, CDR2 YFSETQ, per germline. Unique molecular identifiers (one per individual cDNA molecule) were attached. TCRdb re-called the 5' RACE reads with MiXCR, one entry per CDR3 protein. The sample holds some 87,000 distinct CDR3 sequences, approximately 13% seen once. Material: whole blood. The rearrangement uses TRBV5-1 and TRBJ1-1, with D hard to call. The TCR comes from an adult who was a healthcare worker with PCR-confirmed SARS-CoV-2 infection or an uninfected control (not recorded which). The CDR3 bases are TGCGCCAGCAGCTACATTAGGGATACGAACACTGAAGCTTTCTTT. It is translated as CASSYIRDTNTEAFF.